This T cell receptor beta chain comes out of a study of cytomegalovirus exposure and HLA in healthy donors. Study outcomes and limitations: According to a subsequent analysis, TCR clusters identified in the first cohort showed a tendency to co-occur across the approximately 120 validation repertoires.

Comments on this clone: Antigen specificity is unknown.

Sequencing used immunoSEQ multiplex PCR; TCRdb keeps in-frame clones, though not all of them. This table has tens of thousands of clones, about 87% appearing once. In germline, CDR1 is MDHEN, CDR2 SYDVKM. This CDR3 has 14 amino acids. Trimming stripped 7 bases from V and 0 bases from J, with 10 bases between. This receptor was taken from a woman under 30 in good health and CMV-seropositive. Sample: PBMCs. The J gene is TRBJ2-1, the V gene TRBV28; D call uncertain. The CDR3 DNA reads as TGTGCCAGCATTTCTCCGGGCTCCTACAATGAGCAGTTCTTC. Translated, it gives CASISPGSYNEQFF.